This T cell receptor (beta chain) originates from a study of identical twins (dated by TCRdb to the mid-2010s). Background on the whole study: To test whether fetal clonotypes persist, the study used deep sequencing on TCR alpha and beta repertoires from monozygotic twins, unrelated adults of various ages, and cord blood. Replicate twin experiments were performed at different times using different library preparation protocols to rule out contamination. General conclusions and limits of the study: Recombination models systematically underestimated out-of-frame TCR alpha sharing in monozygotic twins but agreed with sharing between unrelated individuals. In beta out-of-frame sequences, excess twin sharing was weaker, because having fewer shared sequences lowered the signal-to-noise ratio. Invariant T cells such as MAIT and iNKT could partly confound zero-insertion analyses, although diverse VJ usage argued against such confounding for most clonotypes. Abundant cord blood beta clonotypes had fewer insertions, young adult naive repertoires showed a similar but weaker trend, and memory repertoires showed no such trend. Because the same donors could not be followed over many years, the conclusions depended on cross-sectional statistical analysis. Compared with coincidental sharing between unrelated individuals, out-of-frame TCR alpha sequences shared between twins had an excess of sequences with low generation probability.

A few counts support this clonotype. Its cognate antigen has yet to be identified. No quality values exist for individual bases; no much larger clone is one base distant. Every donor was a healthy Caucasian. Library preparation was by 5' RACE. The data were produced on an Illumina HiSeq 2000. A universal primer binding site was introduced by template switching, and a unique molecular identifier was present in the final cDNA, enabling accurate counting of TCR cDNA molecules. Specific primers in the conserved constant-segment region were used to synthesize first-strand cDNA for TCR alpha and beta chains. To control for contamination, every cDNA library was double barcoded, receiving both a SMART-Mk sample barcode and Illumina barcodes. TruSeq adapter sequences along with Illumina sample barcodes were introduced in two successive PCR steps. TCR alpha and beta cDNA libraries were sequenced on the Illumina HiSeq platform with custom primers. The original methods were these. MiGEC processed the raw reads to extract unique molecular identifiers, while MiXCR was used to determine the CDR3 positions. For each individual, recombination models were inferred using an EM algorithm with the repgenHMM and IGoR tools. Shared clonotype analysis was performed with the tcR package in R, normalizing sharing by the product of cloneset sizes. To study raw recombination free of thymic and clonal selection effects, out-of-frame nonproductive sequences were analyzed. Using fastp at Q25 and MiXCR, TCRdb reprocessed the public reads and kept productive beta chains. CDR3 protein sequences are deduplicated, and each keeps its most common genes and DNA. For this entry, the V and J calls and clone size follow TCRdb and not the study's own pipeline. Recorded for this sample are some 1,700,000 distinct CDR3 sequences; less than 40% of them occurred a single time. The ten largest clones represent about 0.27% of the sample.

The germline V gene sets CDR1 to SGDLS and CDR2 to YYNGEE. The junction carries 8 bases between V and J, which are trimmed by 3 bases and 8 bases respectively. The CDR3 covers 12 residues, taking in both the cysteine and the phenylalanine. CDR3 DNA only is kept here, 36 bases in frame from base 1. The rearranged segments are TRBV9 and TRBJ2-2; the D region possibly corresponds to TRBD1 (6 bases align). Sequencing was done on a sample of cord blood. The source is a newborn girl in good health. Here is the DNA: TGTGCCAGCAGCGCTGGGACAGGGGAGCTGTTTTTT. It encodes CASSAGTGELFF.